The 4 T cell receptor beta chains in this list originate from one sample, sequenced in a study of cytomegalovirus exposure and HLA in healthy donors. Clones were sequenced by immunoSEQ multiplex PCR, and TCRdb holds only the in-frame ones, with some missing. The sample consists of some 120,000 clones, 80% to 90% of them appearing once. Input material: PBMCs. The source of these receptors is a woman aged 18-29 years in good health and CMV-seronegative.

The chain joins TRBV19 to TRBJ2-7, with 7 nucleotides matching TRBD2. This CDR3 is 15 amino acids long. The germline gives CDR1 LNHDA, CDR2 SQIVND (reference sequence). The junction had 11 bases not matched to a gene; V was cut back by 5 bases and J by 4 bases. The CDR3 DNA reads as TGTGCCAGTAGTTTCGGCGGGGGATCTTCGTACGAGCAGTACTTC. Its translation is CASSFGGGSSYEQYF.

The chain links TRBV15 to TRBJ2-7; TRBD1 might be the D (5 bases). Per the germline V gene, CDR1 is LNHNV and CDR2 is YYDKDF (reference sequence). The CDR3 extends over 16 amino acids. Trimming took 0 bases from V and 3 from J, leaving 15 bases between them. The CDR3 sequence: CATSRDRWQGNYEQYF. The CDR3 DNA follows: TGTGCCACCAGCAGAGATCGTTGGCAGGGTAACTACGAGCAGTACTTC.

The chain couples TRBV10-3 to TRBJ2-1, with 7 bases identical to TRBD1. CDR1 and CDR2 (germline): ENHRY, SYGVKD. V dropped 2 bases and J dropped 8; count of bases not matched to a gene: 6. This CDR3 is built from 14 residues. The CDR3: CAISEGQVIDEQFF. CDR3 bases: TGTGCCATCAGTGAGGGACAGGTTATCGATGAGCAGTTCTTC.

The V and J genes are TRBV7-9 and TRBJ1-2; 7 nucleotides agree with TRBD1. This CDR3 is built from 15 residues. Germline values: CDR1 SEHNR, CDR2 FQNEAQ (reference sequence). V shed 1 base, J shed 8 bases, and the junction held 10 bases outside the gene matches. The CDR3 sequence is CASSLVKGAPGGYTF. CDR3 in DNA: TGTGCCAGCAGCTTAGTCAAGGGGGCACCCGGAGGCTACACCTTC.